This T cell receptor (beta chain) derives from a study of shared clonotypes between healthy human individuals. Clones were sequenced by immunoSEQ multiplex PCR, and TCRdb holds only the in-frame ones, with some missing. Of about 2.1 million clones in the sample, 80% to 95% were seen once. The study's findings and limits: Exclusively blood specimens were collected; tissue repertoires likely differ. Clonotype sharing among donors was expected to depend on sequencing depth.

In the case of this clone: Its antigen remains unidentified.

Naive-designated CD8 cells lacked CD45RO, were positively enriched for CCR7, and omitted terminally differentiated effector memory CD45RA+ cells. The study enrolled healthy HIV-negative adults without recent acute infections or vaccinations as donors. Each sample came from a Caucasian adult donor living in Nashville, Tennessee. The clonotype comes from a man younger than 35 in good health. Some clones in this sample may be carry-over from other donors' samples. The specimen was naive CD8+ T cells from PBMCs.

The CDR3 nucleotides read TGTGCCAGCAGCCCTAGCGGGACCTCCTACGAGCAGTACTTC. Translation gives CASSPSGTSYEQYF. The chain uses TRBV7-3 and TRBJ2-7; 9 bases agree with TRBD2. CDR1 and CDR2 from the germline V gene are SGHTA and FQGTGA. This CDR3 is built from 14 residues. Unmatched junction bases numbered 2, after V lost 5 bases and J lost 0 bases.